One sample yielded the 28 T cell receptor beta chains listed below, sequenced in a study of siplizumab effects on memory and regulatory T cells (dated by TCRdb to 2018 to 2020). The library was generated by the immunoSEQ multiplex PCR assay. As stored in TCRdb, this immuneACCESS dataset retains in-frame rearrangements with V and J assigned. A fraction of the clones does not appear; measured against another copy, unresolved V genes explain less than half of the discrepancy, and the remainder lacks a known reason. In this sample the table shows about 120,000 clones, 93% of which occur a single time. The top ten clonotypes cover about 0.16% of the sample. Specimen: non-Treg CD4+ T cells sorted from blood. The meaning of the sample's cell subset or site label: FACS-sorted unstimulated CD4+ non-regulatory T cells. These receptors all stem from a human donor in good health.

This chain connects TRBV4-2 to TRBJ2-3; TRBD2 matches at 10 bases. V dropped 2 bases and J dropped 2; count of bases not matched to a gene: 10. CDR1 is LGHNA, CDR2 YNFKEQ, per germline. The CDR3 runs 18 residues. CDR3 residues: CASSQSLGLARHTDTQYF. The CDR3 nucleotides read TGTGCCAGCAGCCAAAGCCTGGGACTAGCGAGACACACAGATACGCAGTATTTT.

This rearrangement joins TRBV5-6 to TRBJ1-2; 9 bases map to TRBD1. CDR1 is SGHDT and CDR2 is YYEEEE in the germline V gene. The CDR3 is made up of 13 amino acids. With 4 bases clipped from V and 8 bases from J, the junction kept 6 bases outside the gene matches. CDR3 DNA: TGTGCCAGCAGCAGGGACAGGGATGACGGCTACACCTTC. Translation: CASSRDRDDGYTF.

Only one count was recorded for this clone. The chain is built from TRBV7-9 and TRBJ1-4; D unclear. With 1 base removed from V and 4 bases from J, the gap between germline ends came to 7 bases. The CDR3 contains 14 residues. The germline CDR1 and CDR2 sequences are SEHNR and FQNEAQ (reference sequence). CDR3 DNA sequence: TGTGCCAGCAGCTTAGTTCCCAGTAATGAAAAACTGTTTTTT. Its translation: CASSLVPSNEKLFF.

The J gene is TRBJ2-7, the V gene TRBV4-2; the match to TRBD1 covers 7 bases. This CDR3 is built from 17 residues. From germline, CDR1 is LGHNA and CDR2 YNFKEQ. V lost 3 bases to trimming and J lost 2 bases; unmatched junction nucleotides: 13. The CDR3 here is CASSHAGSGQDAYEQYF. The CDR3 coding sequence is TGTGCCAGCAGCCACGCCGGTTCAGGACAGGATGCCTACGAGCAGTACTTC.

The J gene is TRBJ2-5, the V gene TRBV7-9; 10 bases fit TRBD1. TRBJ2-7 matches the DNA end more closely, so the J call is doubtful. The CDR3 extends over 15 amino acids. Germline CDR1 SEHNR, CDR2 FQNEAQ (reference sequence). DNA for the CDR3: TGTGCCAGCAGCGACCGGGACAGGGGCTCCTACGAGCAGTACTTC. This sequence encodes CASSDRDRGSYEQYF.

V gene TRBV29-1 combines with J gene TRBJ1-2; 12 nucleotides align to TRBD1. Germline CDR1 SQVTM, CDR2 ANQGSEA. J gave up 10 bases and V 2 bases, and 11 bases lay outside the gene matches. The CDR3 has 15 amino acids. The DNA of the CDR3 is TGCAGCGTTGAACCGGGACAGGGGGCGAGGGTGGACTACACCTTC. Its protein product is CSVEPGQGARVDYTF.

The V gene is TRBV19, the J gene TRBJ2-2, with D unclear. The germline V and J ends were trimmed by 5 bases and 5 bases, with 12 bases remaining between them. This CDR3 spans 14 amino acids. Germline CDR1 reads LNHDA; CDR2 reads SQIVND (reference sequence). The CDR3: CASSPAVGTGELFF. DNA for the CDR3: TGTGCCAGTAGTCCGGCAGTCGGGACCGGGGAGCTGTTTTTT.

DNA for the CDR3: TGTGCTAGTGGTTTCGGACAGGGGACCAACGAGCAGTACTTC. Its protein is CASGFGQGTNEQYF. The chain has TRBV12-5 and TRBJ2-7; TRBD1 aligns across 9 bases. CDR3 length: 14 residues. The germline V gene has CDR1 LGHNT and CDR2 FRNRAP. The ends lost 3 bases at V and 5 bases at J; junction bases unmatched: 5.

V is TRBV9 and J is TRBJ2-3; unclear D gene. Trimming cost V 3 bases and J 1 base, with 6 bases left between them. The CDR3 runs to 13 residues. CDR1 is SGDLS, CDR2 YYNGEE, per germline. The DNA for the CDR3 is TGTGCCAGCAGCGGACTCGGCACAGATACGCAGTATTTT. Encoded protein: CASSGLGTDTQYF. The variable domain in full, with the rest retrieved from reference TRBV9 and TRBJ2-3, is DSGVTQTPKHLITATGQRVTLRCSPRSGDLSVYWYQQSLDQGLQFLIQYYNGEERAKGNILERFSAQQFPDLHSELNLSSLELGDSALYFCASSGLGTDTQYFGPGTRLTVL.

CDR3 protein: CASSSHRDQPQHF. As DNA, the CDR3 is TGTGCCAGCAGCTCACACAGGGACCAGCCCCAGCATTTT. The V gene is TRBV6-5, the J gene TRBJ1-5, with D possibly being TRBD1 (6 bases). This CDR3 comprises 13 residues. CDR1 and CDR2 (germline): MNHEY, SVGAGI. With 6 bases removed from V and 7 bases from J, the gap between germline ends came to 13 bases.

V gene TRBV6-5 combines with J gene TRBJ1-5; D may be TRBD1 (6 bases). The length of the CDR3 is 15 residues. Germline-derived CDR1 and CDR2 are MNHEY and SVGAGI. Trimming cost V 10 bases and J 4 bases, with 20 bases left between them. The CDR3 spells CATRLQGGNNQPQHF. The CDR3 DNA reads TGTGCCACCCGCTTGCAAGGGGGGAATAATCAGCCCCAGCATTTT.

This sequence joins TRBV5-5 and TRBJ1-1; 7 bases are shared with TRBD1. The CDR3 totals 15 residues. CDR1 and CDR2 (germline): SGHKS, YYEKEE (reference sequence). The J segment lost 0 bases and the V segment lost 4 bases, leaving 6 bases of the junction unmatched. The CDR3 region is CASSHPGQLNTEAFF. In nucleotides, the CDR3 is TGTGCCAGCAGCCATCCGGGACAGTTGAACACTGAAGCTTTCTTT. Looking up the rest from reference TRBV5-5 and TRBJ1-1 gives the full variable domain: DAGVTQSPTHLIKTRGQQVTLRCSPISGHKSVSWYQQVLGQGPQFIFQYYEKEERGRGNFPDRFSARQFPNYSSELNVNALLLGDSALYLCASSHPGQLNTEAFFGQGTRLTVV.

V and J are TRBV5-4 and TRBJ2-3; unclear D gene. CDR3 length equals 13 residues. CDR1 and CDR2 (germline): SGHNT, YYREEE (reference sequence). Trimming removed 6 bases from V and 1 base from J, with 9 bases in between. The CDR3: CASTSFGTDTQYF. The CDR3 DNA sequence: TGTGCCAGCACCTCTTTCGGCACAGATACGCAGTATTTT.

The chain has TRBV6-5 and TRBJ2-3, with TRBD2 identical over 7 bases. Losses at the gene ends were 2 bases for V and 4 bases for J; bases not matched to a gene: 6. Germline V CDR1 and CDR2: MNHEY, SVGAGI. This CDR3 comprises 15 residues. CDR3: CASSYGGGPSDTQYF. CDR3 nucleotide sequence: TGTGCCAGCAGTTACGGCGGGGGACCTTCAGATACGCAGTATTTT.

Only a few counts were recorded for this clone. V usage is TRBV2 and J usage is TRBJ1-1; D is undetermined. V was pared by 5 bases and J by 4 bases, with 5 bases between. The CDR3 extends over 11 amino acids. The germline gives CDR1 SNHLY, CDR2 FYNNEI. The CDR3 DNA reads TGTGCCAGCAGTCAGCGCACTGAAGCTTTCTTT. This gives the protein CASSQRTEAFF.

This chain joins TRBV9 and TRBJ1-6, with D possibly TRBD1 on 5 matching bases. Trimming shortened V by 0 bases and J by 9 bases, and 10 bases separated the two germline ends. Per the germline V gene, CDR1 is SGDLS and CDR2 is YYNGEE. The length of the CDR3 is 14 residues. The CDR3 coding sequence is TGTGCCAGCAGCGTAGGACAGCAAGCTTCACCCCTCCACTTT. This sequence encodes CASSVGQQASPLHF.

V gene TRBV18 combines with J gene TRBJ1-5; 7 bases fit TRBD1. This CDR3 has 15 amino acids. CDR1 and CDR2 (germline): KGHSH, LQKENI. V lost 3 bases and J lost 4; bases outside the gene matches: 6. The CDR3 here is CASSPLTGTNQPQHF. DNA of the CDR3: TGTGCCAGCTCACCCCTGACAGGGACAAATCAGCCCCAGCATTTT.

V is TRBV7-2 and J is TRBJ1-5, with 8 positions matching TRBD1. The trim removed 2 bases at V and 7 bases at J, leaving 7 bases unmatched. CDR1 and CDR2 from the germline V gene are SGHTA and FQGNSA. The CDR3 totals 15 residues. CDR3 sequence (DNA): TGTGCCAGCAGCTTACTTACAGGGGGTGGACAGCCCCAGCATTTT. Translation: CASSLLTGGGQPQHF.

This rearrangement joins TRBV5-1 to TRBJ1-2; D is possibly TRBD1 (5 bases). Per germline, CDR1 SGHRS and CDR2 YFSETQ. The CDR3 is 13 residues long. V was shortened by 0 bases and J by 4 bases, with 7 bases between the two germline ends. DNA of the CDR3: TGCGCCAGCAGCTTGGACGGGACCTATGGCTACACCTTC. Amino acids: CASSLDGTYGYTF.

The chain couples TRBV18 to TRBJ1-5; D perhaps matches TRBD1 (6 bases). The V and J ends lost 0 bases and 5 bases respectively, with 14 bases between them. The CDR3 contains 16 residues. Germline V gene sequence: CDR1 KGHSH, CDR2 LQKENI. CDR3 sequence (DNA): TGTGCCAGCTCACCACCGAGCCAGGGGAGGTATCAGCCCCAGCATTTT. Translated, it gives CASSPPSQGRYQPQHF.

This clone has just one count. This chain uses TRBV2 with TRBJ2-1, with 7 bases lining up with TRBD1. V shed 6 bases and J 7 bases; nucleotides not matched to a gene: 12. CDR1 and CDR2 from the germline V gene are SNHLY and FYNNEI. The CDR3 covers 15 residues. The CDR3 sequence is CASRSTGQDGNEQFF. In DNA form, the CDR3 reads TGTGCCAGCAGGTCGACCGGACAGGACGGGAATGAGCAGTTCTTC.

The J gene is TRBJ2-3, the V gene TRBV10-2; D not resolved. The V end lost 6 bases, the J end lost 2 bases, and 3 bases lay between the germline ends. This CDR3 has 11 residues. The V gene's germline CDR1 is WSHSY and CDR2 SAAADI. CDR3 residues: CASRVTDTQYF. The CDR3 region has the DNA TGCGCCAGCAGAGTCACAGATACGCAGTATTTT.

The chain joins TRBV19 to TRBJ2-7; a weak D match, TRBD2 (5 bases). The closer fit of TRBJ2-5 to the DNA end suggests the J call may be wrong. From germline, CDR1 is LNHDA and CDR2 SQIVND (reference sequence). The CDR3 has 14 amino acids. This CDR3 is CASSVLAVGETQYF. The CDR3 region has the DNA TGTGCCAGTAGTGTCCTAGCTGTAGGGGAGACCCAGTACTTC.

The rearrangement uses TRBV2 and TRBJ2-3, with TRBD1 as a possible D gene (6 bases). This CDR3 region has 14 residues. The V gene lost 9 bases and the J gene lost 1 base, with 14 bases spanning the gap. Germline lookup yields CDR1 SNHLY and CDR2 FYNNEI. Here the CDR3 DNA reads TGTGCCAGTTCCGGACAGAGCGGCACAGATACGCAGTATTTT. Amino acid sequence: CASSGQSGTDTQYF.

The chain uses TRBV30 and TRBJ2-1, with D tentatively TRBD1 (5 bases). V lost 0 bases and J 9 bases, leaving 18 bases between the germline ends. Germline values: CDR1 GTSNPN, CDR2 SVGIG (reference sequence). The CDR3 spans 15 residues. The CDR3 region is CAWSVRARDLGEQFF. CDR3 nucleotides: TGTGCCTGGAGTGTACGGGCCAGGGATCTTGGTGAGCAGTTCTTC.

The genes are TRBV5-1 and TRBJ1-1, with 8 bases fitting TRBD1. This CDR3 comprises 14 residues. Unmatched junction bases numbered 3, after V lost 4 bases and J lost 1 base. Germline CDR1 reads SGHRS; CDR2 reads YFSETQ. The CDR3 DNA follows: TGCGCCAGCAGCACGGGACAGGCGAACACTGAAGCTTTCTTT. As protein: CASSTGQANTEAFF.

The CDR3 region is CASYTGGHSSYNEQFF. In nucleotides, the CDR3 is TGTGCCAGTTACACAGGGGGACATAGCTCCTACAATGAGCAGTTCTTC. This rearrangement joins TRBV28 to TRBJ2-1; the match to TRBD1 covers 8 bases. Germline V gene lookup returns CDR1 MDHEN and CDR2 SYDVKM. Trimming took 9 bases from V and 0 from J; bases not matched to a gene: 10. This CDR3 comprises 16 residues.

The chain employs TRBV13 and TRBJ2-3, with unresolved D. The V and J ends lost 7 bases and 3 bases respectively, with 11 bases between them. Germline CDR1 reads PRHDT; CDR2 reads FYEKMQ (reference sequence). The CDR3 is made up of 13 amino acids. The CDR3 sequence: CASTRWGTDTQYF. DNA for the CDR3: TGTGCCAGCACCCGGTGGGGTACAGATACGCAGTATTTT.